The source of this T cell receptor (beta chain) is a study of T-cell memory formation after mild COVID-19. Study context: Largely, the TCR clusters proved donor specific.

CDR1 is MGHRA, CDR2 YSYEKL, per germline. V was shortened by 1 base and J by 3 bases, with 10 bases between the two germline ends. CDR3 length: 15 residues. Libraries for TCRalpha and TCRbeta carried sample barcodes and unique molecular identifiers via 5'RACE. MiXCR, run by TCRdb on the 5' RACE reads, gives a single entry per CDR3 protein. The sample has 150,000 or so distinct CDR3 sequences, more than 12% seen once. This clonotype came up a few times. The chain joins TRBV4-1 to TRBJ2-1, with D perhaps matching TRBD2 (6 bases). Sequenced material: PBMCs or a T cell subset sorted from them (not recorded which). The source of this sequence is an adult woman who had mild COVID-19 (a few samples of this study predate the infection). Cell type and time point are not known. The CDR3 loop reads CASSQGGTVYNEQFF. CDR3 in DNA: TGCGCCAGCAGCCAAGGCGGGACTGTCTACAATGAGCAGTTCTTC.